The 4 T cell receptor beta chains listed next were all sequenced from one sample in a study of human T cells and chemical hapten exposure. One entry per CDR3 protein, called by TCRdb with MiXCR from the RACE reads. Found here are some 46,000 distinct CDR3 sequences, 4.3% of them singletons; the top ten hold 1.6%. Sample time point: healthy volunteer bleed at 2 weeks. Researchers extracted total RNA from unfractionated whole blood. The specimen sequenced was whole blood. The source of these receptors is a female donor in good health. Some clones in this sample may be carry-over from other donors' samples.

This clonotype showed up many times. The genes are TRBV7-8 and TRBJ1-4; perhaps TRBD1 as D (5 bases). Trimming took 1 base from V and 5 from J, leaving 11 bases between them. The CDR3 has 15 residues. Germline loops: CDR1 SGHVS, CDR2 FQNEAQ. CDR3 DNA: TGTGCCAGCAGCTTAGGGGGACGGGCGAATGAAAAACTGTTTTTT. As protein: CASSLGGRANEKLFF.

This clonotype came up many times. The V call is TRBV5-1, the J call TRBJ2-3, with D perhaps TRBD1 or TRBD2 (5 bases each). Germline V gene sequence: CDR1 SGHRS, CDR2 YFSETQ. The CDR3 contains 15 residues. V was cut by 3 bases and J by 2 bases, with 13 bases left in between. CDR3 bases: TGCGCCAGCAGCTACCGGGGCAGCATCACAGATACGCAGTATTTT. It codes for CASSYRGSITDTQYF.

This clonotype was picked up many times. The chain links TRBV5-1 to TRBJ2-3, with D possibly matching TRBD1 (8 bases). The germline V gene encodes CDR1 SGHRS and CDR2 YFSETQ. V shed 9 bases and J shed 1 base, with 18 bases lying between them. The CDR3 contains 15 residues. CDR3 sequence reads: CATRTGRAGTDTQYF. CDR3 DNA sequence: TGCGCCACCCGGACAGGGAGGGCCGGCACAGATACGCAGTATTTT.

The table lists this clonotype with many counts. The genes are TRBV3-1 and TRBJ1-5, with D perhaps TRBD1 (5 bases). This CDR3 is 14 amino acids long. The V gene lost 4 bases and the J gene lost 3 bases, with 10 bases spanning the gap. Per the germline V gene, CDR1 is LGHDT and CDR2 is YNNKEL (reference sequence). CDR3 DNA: TGTGCCAGCAGCCGAGACAGTACCAATCAGCCCCAGCATTTT. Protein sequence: CASSRDSTNQPQHF.